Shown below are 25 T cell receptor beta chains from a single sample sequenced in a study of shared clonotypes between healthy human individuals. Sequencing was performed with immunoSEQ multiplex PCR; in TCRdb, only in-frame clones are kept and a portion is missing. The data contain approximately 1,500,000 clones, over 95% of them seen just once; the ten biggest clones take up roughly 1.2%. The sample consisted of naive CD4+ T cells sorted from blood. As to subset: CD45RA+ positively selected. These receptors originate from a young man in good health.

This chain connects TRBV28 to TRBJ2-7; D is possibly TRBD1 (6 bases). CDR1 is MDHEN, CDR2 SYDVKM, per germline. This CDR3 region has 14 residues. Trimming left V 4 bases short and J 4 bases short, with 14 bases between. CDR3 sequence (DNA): TGTGCCAGCAGTTCCTCACTTACAGGGTACGAGCAGTACTTC. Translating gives CASSSSLTGYEQYF.

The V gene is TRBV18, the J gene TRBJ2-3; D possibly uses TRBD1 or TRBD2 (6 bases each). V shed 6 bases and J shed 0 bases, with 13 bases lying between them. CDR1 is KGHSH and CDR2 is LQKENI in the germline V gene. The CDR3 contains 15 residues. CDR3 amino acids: CASSPGAESTDTQYF. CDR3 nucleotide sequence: TGTGCCAGCTCCCCGGGGGCGGAAAGCACAGATACGCAGTATTTT.

The CDR3 coding sequence is TGCGCCAGCAGTCCGACTAGCGGGAGTACGGGAGAGACCCAGTACTTC. It is translated as CASSPTSGSTGETQYF. V usage is TRBV10-2 and J usage is TRBJ2-5; 12 nucleotides agree with TRBD2. Germline lookup yields CDR1 WSHSY and CDR2 SAAADI. J gave up 4 bases and V 5 bases, and 8 bases lay outside the gene matches. The CDR3 contains 16 residues.

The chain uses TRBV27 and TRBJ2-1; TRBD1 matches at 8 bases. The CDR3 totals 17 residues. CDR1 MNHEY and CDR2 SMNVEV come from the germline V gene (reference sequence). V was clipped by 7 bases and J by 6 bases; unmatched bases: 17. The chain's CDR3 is CASTPISGTGPLNEQFF. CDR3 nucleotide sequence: TGTGCCAGCACTCCGATTTCCGGGACAGGTCCTCTCAATGAGCAGTTCTTC.

CDR3 coding DNA: TGTGCCAGCAGTTACGACGAAGGAGAGACCCAGTACTTC. Translated, it gives CASSYDEGETQYF. The gene calls are TRBV6-5 and TRBJ2-5; D ambiguous. Germline-derived CDR1 and CDR2 are MNHEY and SVGAGI. V gave up 2 bases and J gave up 4 bases, with 8 bases separating them. The CDR3 is made up of 13 amino acids.

Here the CDR3 reads CAIWGGSFTKNIQYF. In nucleotides, the CDR3 is TGTGCCATCTGGGGCGGGAGTTTTACCAAAAACATTCAGTACTTC. The chain joins TRBV6-1 to TRBJ2-4, with 7 bases matching TRBD2. The CDR3 loop spans 15 amino acids. The germline V gene encodes CDR1 MNHNS and CDR2 SASEGT. V lost 10 bases and J lost 2; bases outside the gene matches: 11.

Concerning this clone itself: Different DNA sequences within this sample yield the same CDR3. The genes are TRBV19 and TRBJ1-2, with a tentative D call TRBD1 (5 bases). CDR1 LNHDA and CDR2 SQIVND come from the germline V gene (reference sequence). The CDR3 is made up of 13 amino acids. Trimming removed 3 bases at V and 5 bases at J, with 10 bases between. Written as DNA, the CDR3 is TGTGCCAGTAGTATGGGGCAGGGATATGGCTACACCTTC. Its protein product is CASSMGQGYGYTF.

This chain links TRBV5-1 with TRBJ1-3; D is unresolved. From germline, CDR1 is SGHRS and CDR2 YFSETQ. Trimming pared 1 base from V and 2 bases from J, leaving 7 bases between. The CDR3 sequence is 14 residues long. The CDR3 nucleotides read TGCGCCAGCAGCTTGAACCCTCCTGGAAACACCATATATTTT. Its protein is CASSLNPPGNTIYF.

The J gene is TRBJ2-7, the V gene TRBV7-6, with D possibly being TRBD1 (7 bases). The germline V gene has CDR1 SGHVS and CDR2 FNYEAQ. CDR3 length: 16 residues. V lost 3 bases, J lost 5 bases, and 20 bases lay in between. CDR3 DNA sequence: TGTGCCAGCAGCTTGGGGTCAGGGGGGTCGTCGGACGAGCAGTACTTC. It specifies CASSLGSGGSSDEQYF.

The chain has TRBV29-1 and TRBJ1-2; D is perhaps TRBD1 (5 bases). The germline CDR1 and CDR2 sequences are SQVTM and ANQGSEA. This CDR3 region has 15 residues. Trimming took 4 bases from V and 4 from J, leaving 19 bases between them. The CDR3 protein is CSVVWTPEGIYGYTF. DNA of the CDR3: TGCAGCGTTGTGTGGACACCCGAAGGGATCTATGGCTACACCTTC.

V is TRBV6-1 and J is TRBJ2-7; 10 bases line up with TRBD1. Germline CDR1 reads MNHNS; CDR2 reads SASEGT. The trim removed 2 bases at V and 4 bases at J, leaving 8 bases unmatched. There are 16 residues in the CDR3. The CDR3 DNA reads TGTGCCAGCAGTGAACAAGAGACAGGGGGCATTTACGAGCAGTACTTC. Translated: CASSEQETGGIYEQYF.

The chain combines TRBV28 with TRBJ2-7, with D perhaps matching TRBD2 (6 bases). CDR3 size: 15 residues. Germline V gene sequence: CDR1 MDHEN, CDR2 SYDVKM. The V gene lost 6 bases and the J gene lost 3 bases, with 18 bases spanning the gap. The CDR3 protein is CASSLTGTGLYEQYF. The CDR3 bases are TGTGCCAGCAGCTTAACGGGGACGGGACTCTACGAGCAGTACTTC.

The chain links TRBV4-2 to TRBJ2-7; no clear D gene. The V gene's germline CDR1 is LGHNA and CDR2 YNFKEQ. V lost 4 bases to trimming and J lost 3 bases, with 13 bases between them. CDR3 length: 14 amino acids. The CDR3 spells CASSLLGPGYEQYF. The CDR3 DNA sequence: TGTGCCAGCAGCCTTTTAGGACCCGGCTACGAGCAGTACTTC.

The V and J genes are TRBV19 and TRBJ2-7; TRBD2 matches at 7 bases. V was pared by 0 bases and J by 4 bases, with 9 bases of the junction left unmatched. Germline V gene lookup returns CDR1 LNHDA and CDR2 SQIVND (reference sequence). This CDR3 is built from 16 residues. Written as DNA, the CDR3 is TGTGCCAGTAGTATAGATCGGCCTAGCGGAGTATACGAGCAGTACTTC. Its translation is CASSIDRPSGVYEQYF.

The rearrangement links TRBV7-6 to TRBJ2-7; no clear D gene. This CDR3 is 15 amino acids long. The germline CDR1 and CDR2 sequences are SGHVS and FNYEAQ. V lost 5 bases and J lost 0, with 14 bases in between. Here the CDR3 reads CASSRQRDGSYEQYF. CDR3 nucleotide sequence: TGTGCCAGCAGCCGTCAAAGAGATGGCTCCTACGAGCAGTACTTC.

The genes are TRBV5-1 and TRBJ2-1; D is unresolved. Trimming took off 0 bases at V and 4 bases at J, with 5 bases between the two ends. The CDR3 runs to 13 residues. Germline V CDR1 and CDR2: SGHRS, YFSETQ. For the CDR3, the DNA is TGCGCCAGCAGCTTGGAGCTATACAATGAGCAGTTCTTC. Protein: CASSLELYNEQFF.

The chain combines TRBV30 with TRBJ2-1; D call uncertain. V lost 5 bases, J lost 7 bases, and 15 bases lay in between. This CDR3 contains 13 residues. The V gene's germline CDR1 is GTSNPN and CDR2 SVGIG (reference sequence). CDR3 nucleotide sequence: TGTGCCTGGGCCTTACGGGCTACTAATGAGCAGTTCTTC. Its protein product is CAWALRATNEQFF. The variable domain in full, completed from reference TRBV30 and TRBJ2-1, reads SQTIHQWPATLVQPVGSPLSLECTVEGTSNPNLYWYRQAAGRGLQLLFYSVGIGQISSEVPQNLSASRPQDRQFILSSKKLLLSDSGFYLCAWALRATNEQFFGPGTRLTVL.

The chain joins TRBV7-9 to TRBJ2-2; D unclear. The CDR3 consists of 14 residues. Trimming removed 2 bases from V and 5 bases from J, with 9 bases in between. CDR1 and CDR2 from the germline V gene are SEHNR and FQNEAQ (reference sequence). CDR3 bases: TGTGCCAGCAGCTTAACTGGCAAGACCGGGGAGCTGTTTTTT. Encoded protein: CASSLTGKTGELFF.

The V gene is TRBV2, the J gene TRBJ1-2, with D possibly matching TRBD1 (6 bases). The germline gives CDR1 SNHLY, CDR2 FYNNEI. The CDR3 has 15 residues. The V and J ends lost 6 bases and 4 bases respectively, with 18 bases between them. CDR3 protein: CASRVDRIPSYGYTF. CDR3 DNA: TGTGCCAGCAGGGTAGACAGGATACCGAGCTATGGCTACACCTTC.

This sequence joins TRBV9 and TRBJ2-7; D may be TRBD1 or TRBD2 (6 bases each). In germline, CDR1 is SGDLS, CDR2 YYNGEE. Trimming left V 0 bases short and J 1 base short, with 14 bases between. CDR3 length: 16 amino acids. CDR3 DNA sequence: TGTGCCAGCAGCGTAGATGGGGGGCTGTTATCCTACGAGCAGTACTTC. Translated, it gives CASSVDGGLLSYEQYF. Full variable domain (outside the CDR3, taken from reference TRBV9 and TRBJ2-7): DSGVTQTPKHLITATGQRVTLRCSPRSGDLSVYWYQQSLDQGLQFLIQYYNGEERAKGNILERFSAQQFPDLHSELNLSSLELGDSALYFCASSVDGGLLSYEQYFGPGTRLTVT.

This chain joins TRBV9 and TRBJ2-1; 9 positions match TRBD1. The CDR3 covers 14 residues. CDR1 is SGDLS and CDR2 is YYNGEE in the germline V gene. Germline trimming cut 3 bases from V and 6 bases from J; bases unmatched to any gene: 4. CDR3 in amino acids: CASSAGQGFNEQFF. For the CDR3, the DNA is TGTGCCAGCAGCGCGGGACAGGGATTCAATGAGCAGTTCTTC.

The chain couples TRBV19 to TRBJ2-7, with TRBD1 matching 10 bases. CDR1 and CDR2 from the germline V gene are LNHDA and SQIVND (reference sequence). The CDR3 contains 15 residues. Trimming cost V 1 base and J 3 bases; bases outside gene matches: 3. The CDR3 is CASSIVGDRGYEQYF. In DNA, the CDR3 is TGTGCCAGTAGTATAGTCGGGGACAGGGGCTACGAGCAGTACTTC. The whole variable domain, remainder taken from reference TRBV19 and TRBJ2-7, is DGGITQSPKYLFRKEGQNVTLSCEQNLNHDAMYWYRQDPGQGLRLIYYSQIVNDFQKGDIAEGYSVSREKKESFPLTVTSAQKNPTAFYLCASSIVGDRGYEQYFGPGTRLTVT.

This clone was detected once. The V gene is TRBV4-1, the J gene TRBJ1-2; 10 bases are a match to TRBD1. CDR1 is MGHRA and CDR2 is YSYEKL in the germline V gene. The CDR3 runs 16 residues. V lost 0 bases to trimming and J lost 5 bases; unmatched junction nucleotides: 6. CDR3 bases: TGCGCCAGCAGCCAAGATAAGACAGGGGGCGTGTATGGCTACACCTTC. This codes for CASSQDKTGGVYGYTF.

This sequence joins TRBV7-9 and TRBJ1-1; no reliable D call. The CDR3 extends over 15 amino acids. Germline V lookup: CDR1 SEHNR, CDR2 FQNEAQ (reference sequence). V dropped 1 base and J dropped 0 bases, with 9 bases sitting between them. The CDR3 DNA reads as TGTGCCAGCAGCTTAGTTGGCAGAATGAACACTGAAGCTTTCTTT. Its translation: CASSLVGRMNTEAFF.

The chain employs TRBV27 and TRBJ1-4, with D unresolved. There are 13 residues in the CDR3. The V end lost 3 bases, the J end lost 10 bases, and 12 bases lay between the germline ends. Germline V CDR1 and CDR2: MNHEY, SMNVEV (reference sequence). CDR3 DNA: TGTGCCAGCAGTTTCCTCCCCACGCGAAAACTGTTTTTT. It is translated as CASSFLPTRKLFF.